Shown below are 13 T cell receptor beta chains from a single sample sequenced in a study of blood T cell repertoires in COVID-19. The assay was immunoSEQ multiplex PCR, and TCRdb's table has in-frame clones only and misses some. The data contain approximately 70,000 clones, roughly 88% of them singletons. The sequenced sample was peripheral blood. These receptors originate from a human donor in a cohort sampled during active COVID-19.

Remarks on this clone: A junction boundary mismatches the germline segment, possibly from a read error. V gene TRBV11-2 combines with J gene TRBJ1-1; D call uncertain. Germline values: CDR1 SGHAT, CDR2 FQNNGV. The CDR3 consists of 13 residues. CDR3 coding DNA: TGTGCCAGCAGCTTCTCGATGAACTCTGAAGCTTTCTTT. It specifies CASSFSMNSEAFF.

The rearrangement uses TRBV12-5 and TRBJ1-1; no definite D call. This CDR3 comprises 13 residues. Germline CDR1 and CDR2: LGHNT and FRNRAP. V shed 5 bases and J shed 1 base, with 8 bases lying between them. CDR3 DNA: TGTGCTAGTGGTCCGTTTCCGAACACTGAAGCTTTCTTT. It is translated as CASGPFPNTEAFF.

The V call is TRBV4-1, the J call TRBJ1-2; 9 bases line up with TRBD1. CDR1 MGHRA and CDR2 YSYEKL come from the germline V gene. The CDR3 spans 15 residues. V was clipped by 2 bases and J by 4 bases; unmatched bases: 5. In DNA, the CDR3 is TGCGCCAGCAGCCAACCGGGACAGGGCATCTATGGCTACACCTTC. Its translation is CASSQPGQGIYGYTF.

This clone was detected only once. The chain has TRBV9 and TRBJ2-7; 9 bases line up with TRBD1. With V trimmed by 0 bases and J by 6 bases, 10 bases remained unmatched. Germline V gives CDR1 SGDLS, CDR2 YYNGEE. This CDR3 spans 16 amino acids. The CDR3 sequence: CASSVGTGGRPLEQYF. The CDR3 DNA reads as TGTGCCAGCAGCGTAGGCACAGGGGGCAGACCACTCGAGCAGTACTTC.

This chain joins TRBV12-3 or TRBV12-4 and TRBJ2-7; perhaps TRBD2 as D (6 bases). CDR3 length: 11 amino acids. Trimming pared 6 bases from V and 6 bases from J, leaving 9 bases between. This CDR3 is CASSPGSEQYF. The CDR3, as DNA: TGTGCCAGCAGCCCCGGGAGCGAGCAGTACTTC.

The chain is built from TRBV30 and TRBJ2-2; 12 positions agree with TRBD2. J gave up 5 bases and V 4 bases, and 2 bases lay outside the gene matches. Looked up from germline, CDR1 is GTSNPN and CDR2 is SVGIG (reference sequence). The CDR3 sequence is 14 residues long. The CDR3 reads CAWILAGGTGELFF. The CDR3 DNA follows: TGTGCCTGGATTCTAGCGGGAGGGACCGGGGAGCTGTTTTTT.

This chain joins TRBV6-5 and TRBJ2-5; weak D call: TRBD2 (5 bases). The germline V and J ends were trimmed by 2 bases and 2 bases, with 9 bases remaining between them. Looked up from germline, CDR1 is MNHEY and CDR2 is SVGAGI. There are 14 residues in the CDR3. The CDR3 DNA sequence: TGTGCCAGCAGTTACGCGGGCCGACAAGAGACCCAGTACTTC. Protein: CASSYAGRQETQYF.

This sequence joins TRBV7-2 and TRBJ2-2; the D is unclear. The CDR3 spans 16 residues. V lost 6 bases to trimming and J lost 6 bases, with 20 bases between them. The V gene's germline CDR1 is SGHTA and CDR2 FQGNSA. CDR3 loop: CASRLGYTPRAGELFF. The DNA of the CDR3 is TGTGCCAGCAGGTTGGGTTACACCCCCCGGGCCGGGGAGCTGTTTTTT.

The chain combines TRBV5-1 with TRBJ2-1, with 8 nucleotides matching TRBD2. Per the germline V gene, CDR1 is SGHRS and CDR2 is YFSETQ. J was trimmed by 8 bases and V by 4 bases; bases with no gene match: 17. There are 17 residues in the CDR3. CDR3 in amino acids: CASSPPSGSGGQDEQFF. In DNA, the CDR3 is TGCGCCAGCAGCCCTCCGTCGGGCAGCGGGGGTCAGGATGAGCAGTTCTTC.

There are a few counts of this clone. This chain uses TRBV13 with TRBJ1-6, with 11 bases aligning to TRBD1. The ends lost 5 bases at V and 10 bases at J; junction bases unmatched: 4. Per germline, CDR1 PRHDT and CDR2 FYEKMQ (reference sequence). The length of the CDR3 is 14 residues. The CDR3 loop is CASSPGTGGSPLHF. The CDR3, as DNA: TGTGCCAGCAGCCCCGGGACAGGGGGATCACCCCTCCACTTT.

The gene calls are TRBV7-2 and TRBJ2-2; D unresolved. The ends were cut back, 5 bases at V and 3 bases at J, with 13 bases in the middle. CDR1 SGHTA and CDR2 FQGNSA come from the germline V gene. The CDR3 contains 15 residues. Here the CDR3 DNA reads TGTGCCAGCAGCCTTCTACAGCCAGACACCGGGGAGCTGTTTTTT. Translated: CASSLLQPDTGELFF.

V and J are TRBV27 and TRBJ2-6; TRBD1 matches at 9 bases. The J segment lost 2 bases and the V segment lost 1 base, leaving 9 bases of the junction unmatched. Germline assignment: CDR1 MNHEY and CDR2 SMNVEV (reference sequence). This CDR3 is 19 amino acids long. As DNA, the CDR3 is TGTGCCAGCAGTTTATTACAGGGGGCGGTTATTCCTGGGGCCAACGTCCTGACTTTC. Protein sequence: CASSLLQGAVIPGANVLTF.

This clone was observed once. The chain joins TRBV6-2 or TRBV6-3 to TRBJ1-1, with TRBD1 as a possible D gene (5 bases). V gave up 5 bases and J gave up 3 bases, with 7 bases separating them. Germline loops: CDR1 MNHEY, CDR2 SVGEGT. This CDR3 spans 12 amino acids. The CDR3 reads CASSQGYTEAFF. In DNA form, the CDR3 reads TGTGCCAGCAGTCAGGGTTACACTGAAGCTTTCTTT.